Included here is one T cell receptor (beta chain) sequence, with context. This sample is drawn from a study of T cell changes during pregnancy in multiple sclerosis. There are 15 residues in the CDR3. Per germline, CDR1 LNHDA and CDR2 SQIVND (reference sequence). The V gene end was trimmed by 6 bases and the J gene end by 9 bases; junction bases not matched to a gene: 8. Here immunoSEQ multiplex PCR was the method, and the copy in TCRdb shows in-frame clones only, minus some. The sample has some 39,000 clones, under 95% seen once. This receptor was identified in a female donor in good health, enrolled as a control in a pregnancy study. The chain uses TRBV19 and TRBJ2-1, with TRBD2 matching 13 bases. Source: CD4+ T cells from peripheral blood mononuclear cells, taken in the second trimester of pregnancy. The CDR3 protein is CASSQTSGGVSEQFF. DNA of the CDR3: TGTGCCAGTAGCCAAACTAGCGGGGGGGTAAGTGAGCAGTTCTTC.